Included here is one T cell receptor (beta chain) sequence, with context. The antigen remains unidentified. TCRdb's table, derived via immunoSEQ multiplex PCR, lists solely in-frame clones and lacks some. Of about 140,000 clones listed, just over 85% are singletons. The germline CDR1 and CDR2 sequences are SGHTA and FQGTGA. The CDR3 has 15 residues. The V and J ends lost 0 bases and 5 bases, in that order; junction bases with no gene match: 5. This specimen comes from a study of T cell responses to AZD1222 COVID-19 vaccine. Study-level results: Donors were largely white British and mainly female; clonal diversity was possibly underestimated. Repertoire samples came only from after the peak T cell response.

The TCR was taken from an adult in good health. The V gene is TRBV7-3, the J gene TRBJ1-2; 8 positions agree with TRBD1. Sequences were derived from peripheral blood, sampled on day 0 of AZD1222 vaccination. Here the CDR3 reads CASSLTGQGSYGYTF. CDR3 nucleotides: TGTGCCAGCAGCTTAACCGGACAGGGATCTTATGGCTACACCTTC. Complete variable domain (other parts from reference TRBV7-3 and TRBJ1-2): GAGVSQTPSNKVTEKGKYVELRCDPISGHTALYWYRQSLGQGPEFLIYFQGTGAADDSGLPNDRFFAVRPEGSVSTLKIQRTERGDSAVYLCASSLTGQGSYGYTFGSGTRLTVV.